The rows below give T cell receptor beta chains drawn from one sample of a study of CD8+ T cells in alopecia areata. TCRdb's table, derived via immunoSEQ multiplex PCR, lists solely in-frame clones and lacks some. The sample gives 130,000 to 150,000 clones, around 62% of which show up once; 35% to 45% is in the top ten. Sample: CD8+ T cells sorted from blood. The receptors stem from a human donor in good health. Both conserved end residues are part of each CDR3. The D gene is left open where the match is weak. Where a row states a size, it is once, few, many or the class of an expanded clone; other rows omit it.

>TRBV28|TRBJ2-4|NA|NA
TGTGCCAGCAGTTTATCAGCCCAGGGACGGTACATTCAGTACTTC
CASSLSAQGRYIQYF
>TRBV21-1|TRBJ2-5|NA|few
TGTGCCAGCAGGGACCCGCGATGGACCCAGTACTTC
CASRDPRWTQYF
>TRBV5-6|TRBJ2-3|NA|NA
TGTGCCAGCAGCTTTCGAGATACGCAGTATTTT
CASSFRDTQYF
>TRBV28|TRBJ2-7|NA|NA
TGTGCCACTTCGGCAGGTTTCTACGAGCAGTACTTC
CATSAGFYEQYF
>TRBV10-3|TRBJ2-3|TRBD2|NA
TGTGCCATCAGTTTAGCGGGCCCCACAGATACGCAGTATTTT
CAISLAGPTDTQYF
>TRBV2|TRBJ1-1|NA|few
TGTGCCAGCAGTGTCGGTCGGCTGAACACTGAAGCTTTCTTT
CASSVGRLNTEAFF
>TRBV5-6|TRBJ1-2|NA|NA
TGTGCCAGCAGCACAGGGTTGTACGGCTACACCTTC
CASSTGLYGYTF
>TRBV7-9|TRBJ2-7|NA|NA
TGTGCCAGCAGCCCCGTCTACGAGCAGTACTTC
CASSPVYEQYF
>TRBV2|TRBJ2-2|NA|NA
TGTGCCAGCAGTGAAGAAGAGGCGTTCGAGGACACCGGGGAGCTGTTTTTT
CASSEEEAFEDTGELFF
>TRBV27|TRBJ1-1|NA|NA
TGTGCCAGCAGGACCGCGAACACTGAAGCTTTCTTT
CASRTANTEAFF
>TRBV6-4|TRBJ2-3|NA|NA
TGTGCCAGCAGCGGCGGGGAGAGCACAGATACGCAGTATTTT
CASSGGESTDTQYF
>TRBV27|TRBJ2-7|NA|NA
TGTGCCAGCAGTTTTGGGTCAGGAGGCGAGCAGTACTTC
CASSFGSGGEQYF
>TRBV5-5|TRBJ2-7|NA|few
TGTGCCAGCAGCGTGGACATATCCTACGAGCAGTACTTC
CASSVDISYEQYF
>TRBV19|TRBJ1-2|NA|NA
TGTGCCAGTAGTATGTTCGGACTGGACTATGGCTACACCTTC
CASSMFGLDYGYTF
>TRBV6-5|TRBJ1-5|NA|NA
TGTGCCAGCAGTTTCTCCGGCAATCAGCCCCAGCATTTT
CASSFSGNQPQHF
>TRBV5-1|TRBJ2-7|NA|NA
TGCGCCAGCAGCTTGAACCAGCGCGGACATTACTACGAGCAGTACTTC
CASSLNQRGHYYEQYF
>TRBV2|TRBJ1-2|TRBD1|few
TGTGCCAGCAGCGATACAGGGGGCGCGAATGGCTACACCTTC
CASSDTGGANGYTF
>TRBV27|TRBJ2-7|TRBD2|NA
TGTGCCAGCAGTTTAGGGACTAGCGGAGGCTACGAGCAGTACTTC
CASSLGTSGGYEQYF
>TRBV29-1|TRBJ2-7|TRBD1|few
TGCAGCGTTGAACTCCCGACAGGGCTGTCCTACGAGCAGTACTTC
CSVELPTGLSYEQYF
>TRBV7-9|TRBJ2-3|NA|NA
TGTGCCAGTTGGGGCAGGGGTTCGGCAGATACGCAGTATTTT
CASWGRGSADTQYF
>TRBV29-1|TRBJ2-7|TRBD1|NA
TGCAGCGTTAGAATGGGACAGGTGAACGAGCAGTACTTC
CSVRMGQVNEQYF